This T cell receptor (beta chain) stems from a study of cytomegalovirus exposure and HLA in healthy donors. Findings and caveats of the study: There were 160 or so TCR beta chains listed as cytomegalovirus-associated. According to a later analysis, donors in an Asian-associated ancestry cluster reportedly had fewer N-insertions than the roughly 670-donor mean. The only immune exposure information that was available was CMV serostatus. Earlier findings revealed that most TCR beta V segments proved productive either about 87% or about 30% of the time.

This clone was seen only a few times. Its cognate antigen is unknown. V shed 0 bases, J shed 4 bases, and the junction held 2 bases outside the gene matches. Germline CDR1 is MNHEY and CDR2 is SVGAGI. The CDR3 loop spans 14 amino acids. The PCR contained 60 Vbeta and 13 Jbeta primers. Profiled with immunoSEQ multiplex PCR; TCRdb holds only in-frame clones, not every one. The sample holds more than 100,000 clones; approximately 10% are singletons and the top ten take 6.5% to 8.5%. The receptor was derived from a woman aged 40-49 years in good health and CMV-seropositive. The specimen was PBMCs. This chain connects TRBV6-5 to TRBJ1-1; 7 nucleotides line up with TRBD1. Here the CDR3 DNA reads TGTGCCAGCAGTTACTCGACAGGGTTCACTGAAGCTTTCTTT. Translated: CASSYSTGFTEAFF.